This T cell receptor beta chain was identified in a study of blood T cell repertoires in COVID-19. The overall study: Acute-phase and convalescent COVID-19 samples originated in the United States, Italy and Spain. T cells, B-cell-depleted T cells, or PBMCs provided the cDNA or gDNA that served as material.

The CDR3 totals 16 residues. Germline values: CDR1 MNHNS, CDR2 SASEGT. V shed 4 bases, J shed 4 bases, and the junction held 8 bases outside the gene matches. Per the study methods: The assay estimated nucleated cells by amplifying reference gene primers. Assay: immunoSEQ multiplex PCR; the TCRdb copy retains only in-frame clones and omits some. That table gives V, J and clone size, and the DNA gave D and trimming. The data show some 190,000 clones, over 75% seen once. The sequence was collected from a woman aged 40 to 55 who had recovered from COVID-19. The material sequenced was peripheral blood. J is TRBJ2-2 and V is TRBV6-1; 8 bases are shared with TRBD1. The CDR3 loop reads CASSVPGQVFTGELFF. The CDR3 nucleotides read TGTGCCAGCAGTGTGCCGGGACAGGTCTTCACCGGGGAGCTGTTTTTT.